This TCR beta chain was identified in a study of blood T cell repertoires in COVID-19. The wider study: COVID-19 samples, acute and convalescent, were from the United States, Italy and Spain. From T cells, B-cell-depleted T cells, or PBMCs came the material, which was cDNA or gDNA.

Germline V gives CDR1 LGHDT, CDR2 YNNKEL (reference sequence). The ends were cut back, 1 base at V and 5 bases at J, with 23 bases in the middle. This CDR3 is 18 amino acids long. Original methodology: The authors estimated nucleated cell counts from reference gene primer amplification. Sequenced by immunoSEQ multiplex PCR; TCRdb stores in-frame clones only, minus some. For V, J and clone size, that table is used; D and trimming come from the DNA. The sample records around 140,000 clones, over 60% being singletons. The V call is TRBV3-1 (or the pseudogene TRBV3-2), the J call TRBJ1-2, with D perhaps matching TRBD1 (5 bases). Input material: peripheral blood. The clonotype comes from a woman older than 75 with active or convalescent COVID-19. The CDR3 coding sequence is TGTGCCAGCAGCCAAGGTCGGGGACTTACTCTAAGCGGGTATGGCTACACCTTC. Encoded protein: CASSQGRGLTLSGYGYTF.